The source of this T cell receptor beta chain is a study of T cell changes during pregnancy in multiple sclerosis. The data were produced by immunoSEQ multiplex PCR, yet TCRdb's version contains in-frame clones alone and is incomplete. The table records fewer than 70,000 clones, just over 90% of them present only once. This CDR3 spans 13 amino acids. Trimming stripped 5 bases from V and 0 bases from J, with 6 bases between. Germline V gene lookup returns CDR1 SEHNR and CDR2 FQNEAQ (reference sequence). The TCR comes from a female donor with multiple sclerosis, enrolled in a pregnancy study. The chain couples TRBV7-9 to TRBJ2-3; D not resolved. Here the sequenced sample was peripheral blood, taken in the third trimester of pregnancy. The CDR3 bases are TGTGCCAGCAGCACCTATAGCACAGATACGCAGTATTTT. Its translation: CASSTYSTDTQYF.